This TCR beta chain was recorded in a study of T cells in Graves' hyperthyroidism and ophthalmopathy. Study information: The authors collected peripheral blood at initial diagnosis, before any treatment.

Hyperthyroidism was newly diagnosed in patients aged 18 to 65 (duration under 2 months). Regions amplified from RNA transcripts were the TCR beta CDR3 regions. HTBI primers were used for first-round RT-PCR of the TCR CDR3. Each CDR3 protein is one row after TCRdb ran MiXCR on the multiplex PCR reads. The profile shows 700,000 to 950,000 distinct CDR3 sequences, 35% of them singletons. Germline CDR1 and CDR2: SGDLS and YYNGEE. V was trimmed by 4 bases and J by 0 bases, leaving 10 bases between them. The CDR3 is 14 amino acids. The source is a woman in her thirties or forties with Graves' hyperthyroidism. The sequenced sample was blood. This chain connects TRBV9 to TRBJ2-5; no reliable D call. The CDR3 here is CASSPTTDQETQYF. The CDR3 DNA is TGTGCCAGCAGCCCTACGACCGACCAAGAGACCCAGTACTTC.